The entry below gives a single T cell receptor beta chain sequence along with its context. The antigen remains unidentified. This entry is derived from a study of CD8+CD57+ T cells in acquired aplastic anemia. Study as a whole: CD4+ and CD8+ cells, once sorted, gave DNA averaging roughly 3 ug. Study-level findings and limits: Researchers report that around 31 CD8+ CDR3 sequences appeared in both patients and controls.

Only patients with CD8+CD57+ cell expansion on flow cytometry were chosen for sequencing. Every patient presented with severe acquired aplastic anemia. The germline CDR1 and CDR2 sequences are DFQATT and SNEGSKA (reference sequence). V lost 4 bases, J lost 7 bases, and 13 bases stayed unmatched. The CDR3 spans 16 residues. TCR beta VDJ and CDR3 profiling used genomic DNA as template. One entry per CDR3 protein, called by TCRdb with MiXCR from the reads. The sample yields 180,000 or so distinct CDR3 sequences, approximately 48% seen once. Sequenced material: sorted CD4+, CD8+, or CD8+CD57+ T cells (not recorded which) from PBMCs. The chain carries TRBV20-1 and TRBJ2-1; 10 bases are a match to TRBD2. The source is a human donor with aplastic anemia. CDR3 in DNA: TGCAGTGCTACCCCGTTGAGCGGGGGGGGTACAAATGAGCAGTTCTTC. Protein sequence: CSATPLSGGGTNEQFF.